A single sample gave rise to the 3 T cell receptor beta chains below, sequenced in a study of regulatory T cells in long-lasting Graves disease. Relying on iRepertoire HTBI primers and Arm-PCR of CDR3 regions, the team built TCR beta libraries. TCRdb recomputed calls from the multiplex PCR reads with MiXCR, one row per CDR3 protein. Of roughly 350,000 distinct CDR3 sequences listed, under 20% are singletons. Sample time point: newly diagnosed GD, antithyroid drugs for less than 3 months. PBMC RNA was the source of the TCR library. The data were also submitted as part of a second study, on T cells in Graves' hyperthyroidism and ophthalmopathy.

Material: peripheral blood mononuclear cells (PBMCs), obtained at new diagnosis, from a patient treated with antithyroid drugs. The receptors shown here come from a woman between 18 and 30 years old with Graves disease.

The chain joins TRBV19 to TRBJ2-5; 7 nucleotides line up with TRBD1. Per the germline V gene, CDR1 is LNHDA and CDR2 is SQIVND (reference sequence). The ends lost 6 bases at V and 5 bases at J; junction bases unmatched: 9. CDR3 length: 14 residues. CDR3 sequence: CASRVNRGAETQYF. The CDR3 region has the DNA TGTGCCAGTAGGGTTAACAGGGGCGCGGAGACCCAGTACTTC.

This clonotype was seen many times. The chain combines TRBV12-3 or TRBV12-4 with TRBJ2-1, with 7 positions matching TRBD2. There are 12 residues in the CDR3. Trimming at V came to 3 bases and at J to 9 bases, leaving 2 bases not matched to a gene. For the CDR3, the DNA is TGTGCCAGCAGTTTGGGGGGGGGTGAGCAGTTCTTC. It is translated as CASSLGGGEQFF.

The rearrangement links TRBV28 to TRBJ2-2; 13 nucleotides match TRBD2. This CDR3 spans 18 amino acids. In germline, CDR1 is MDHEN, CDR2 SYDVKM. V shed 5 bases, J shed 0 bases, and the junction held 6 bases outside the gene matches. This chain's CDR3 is CASSLLTSGGPNTGELFF. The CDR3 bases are TGTGCCAGCAGTCTCCTGACTAGCGGGGGGCCGAACACCGGGGAGCTGTTTTTT. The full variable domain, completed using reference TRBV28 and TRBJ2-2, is DVKVTQSSRYLVKRTGEKVFLECVQDMDHENMFWYRQDPGLGLRLIYFSYDVKMKEKGDIPEGYSVSREKKERFSLILESASTNQTSMYLCASSLLTSGGPNTGELFFGEGSRLTVL.